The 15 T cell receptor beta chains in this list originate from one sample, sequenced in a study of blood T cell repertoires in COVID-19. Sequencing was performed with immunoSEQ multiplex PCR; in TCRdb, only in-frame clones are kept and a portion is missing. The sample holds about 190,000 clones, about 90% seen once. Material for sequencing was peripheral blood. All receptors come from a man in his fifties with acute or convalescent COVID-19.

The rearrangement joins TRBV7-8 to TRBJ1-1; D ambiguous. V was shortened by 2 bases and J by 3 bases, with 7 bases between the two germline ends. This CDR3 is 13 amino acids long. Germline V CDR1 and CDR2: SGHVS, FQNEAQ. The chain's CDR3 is CASSLRVDTEAFF. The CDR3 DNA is TGTGCCAGCAGCTTACGGGTAGACACTGAAGCTTTCTTT.

The CDR3, as DNA: TGCGCCAGCAGCAGGGGGGACAGGGTAGACTACAATGAGCAGTTCTTC. It translates to CASSRGDRVDYNEQFF. J is TRBJ2-1 and V is TRBV5-1, with 9 bases fitting TRBD1. The CDR3 loop spans 16 amino acids. Looked up from germline, CDR1 is SGHRS and CDR2 is YFSETQ. V shed 4 bases and J 3 bases; nucleotides not matched to a gene: 8. Together with reference TRBV5-1 and TRBJ2-1, the CDR3 gives the full variable domain: KAGVTQTPRYLIKTRGQQVTLSCSPISGHRSVSWYQQTPGQGLQFLFEYFSETQRNKGNFPGRFSGRQFSNSRSEMNVSTLELGDSALYLCASSRGDRVDYNEQFFGPGTRLTVL.

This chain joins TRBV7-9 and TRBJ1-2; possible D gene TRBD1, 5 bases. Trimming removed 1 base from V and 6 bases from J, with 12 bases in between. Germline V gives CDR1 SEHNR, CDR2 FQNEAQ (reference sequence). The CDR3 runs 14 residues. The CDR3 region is CASSLGQTHHGYTF. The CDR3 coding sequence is TGTGCCAGCAGCTTAGGACAGACCCACCATGGCTACACCTTC.

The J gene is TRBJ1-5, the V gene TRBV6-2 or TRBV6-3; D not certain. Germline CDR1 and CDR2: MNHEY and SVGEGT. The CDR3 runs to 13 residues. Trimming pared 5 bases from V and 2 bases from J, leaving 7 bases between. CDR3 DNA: TGTGCCAGCAGTCTCCTCGGCAATCAGCCCCAGCATTTT. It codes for CASSLLGNQPQHF.

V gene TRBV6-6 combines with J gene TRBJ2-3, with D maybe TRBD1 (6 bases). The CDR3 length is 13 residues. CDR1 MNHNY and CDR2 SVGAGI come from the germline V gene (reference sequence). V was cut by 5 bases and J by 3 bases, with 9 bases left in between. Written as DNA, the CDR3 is TGTGCCAGCAGTCATGACAGGACAGATACGCAGTATTTT. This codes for CASSHDRTDTQYF.

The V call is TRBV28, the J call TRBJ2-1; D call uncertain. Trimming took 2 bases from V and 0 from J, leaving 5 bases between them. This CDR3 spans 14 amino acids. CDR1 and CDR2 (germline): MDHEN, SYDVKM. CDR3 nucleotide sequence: TGTGCCAGCAGTTTACAGGACTCCTACAATGAGCAGTTCTTC. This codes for CASSLQDSYNEQFF. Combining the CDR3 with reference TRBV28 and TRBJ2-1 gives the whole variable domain DVKVTQSSRYLVKRTGEKVFLECVQDMDHENMFWYRQDPGLGLRLIYFSYDVKMKEKGDIPEGYSVSREKKERFSLILESASTNQTSMYLCASSLQDSYNEQFFGPGTRLTVL.

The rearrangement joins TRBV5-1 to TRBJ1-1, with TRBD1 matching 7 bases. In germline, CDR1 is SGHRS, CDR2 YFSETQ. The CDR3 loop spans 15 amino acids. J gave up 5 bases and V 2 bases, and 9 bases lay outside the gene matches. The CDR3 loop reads CASSFLNRGTTEAFF. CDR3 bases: TGCGCCAGCAGCTTTTTGAACAGGGGCACGACTGAAGCTTTCTTT.

CDR3 sequence (DNA): TGTGCCAGCAGCGGCGGGGAACTCTCTGGAAACACCATATATTTT. Its protein product is CASSGGELSGNTIYF. The chain couples TRBV6-1 to TRBJ1-3; D gene unclear. V was cut by 6 bases and J by 0 bases, with 12 bases left in between. The CDR3 totals 15 residues. Germline loops: CDR1 MNHNS, CDR2 SASEGT.

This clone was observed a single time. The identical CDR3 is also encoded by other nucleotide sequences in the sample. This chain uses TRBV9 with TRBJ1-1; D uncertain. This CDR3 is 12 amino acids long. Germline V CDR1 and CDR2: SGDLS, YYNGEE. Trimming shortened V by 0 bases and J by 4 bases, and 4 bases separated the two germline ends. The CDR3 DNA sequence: TGTGCCAGCAGCGTAGGCGGCACTGAAGCTTTCTTT. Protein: CASSVGGTEAFF.

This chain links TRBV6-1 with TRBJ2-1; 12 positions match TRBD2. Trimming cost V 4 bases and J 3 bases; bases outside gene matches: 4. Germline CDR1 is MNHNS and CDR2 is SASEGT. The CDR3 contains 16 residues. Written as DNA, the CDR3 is TGTGCCAGCAGTGCCCTAGCGGGGGGGAACTACAATGAGCAGTTCTTC. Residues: CASSALAGGNYNEQFF.

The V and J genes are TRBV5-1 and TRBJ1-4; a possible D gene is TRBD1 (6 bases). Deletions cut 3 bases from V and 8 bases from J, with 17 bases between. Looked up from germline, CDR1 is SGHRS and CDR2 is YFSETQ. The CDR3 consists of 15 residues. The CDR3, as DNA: TGCGCCAGCAGCTCAACAGGGCTACAGCGGGAAAAACTGTTTTTT. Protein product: CASSSTGLQREKLFF. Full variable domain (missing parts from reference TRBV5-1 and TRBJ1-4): KAGVTQTPRYLIKTRGQQVTLSCSPISGHRSVSWYQQTPGQGLQFLFEYFSETQRNKGNFPGRFSGRQFSNSRSEMNVSTLELGDSALYLCASSSTGLQREKLFFGSGTQLSVL.

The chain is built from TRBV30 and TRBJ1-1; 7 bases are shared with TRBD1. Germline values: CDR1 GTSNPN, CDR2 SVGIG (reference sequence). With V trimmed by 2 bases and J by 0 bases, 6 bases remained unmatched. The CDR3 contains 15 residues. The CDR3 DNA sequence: TGTGCCTGGAGTCCCCTGGACAGGATGAACACTGAAGCTTTCTTT. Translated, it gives CAWSPLDRMNTEAFF.

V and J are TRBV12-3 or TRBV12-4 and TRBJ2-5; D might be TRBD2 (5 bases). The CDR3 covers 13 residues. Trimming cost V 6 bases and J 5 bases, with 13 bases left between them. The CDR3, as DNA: TGTGCCAGCAGACCTTCGGGCGGGGAGACCCAGTACTTC. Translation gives CASRPSGGETQYF.

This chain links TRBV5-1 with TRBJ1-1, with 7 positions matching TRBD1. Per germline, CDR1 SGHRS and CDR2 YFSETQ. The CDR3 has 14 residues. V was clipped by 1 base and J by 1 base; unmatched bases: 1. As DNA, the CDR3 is TGCGCCAGCAGCTTGTGGACAGGGAACACTGAAGCTTTCTTT. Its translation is CASSLWTGNTEAFF.

CDR3 in amino acids: CASSPPNQGENSPLHF. CDR3 bases: TGTGCCAGCTCCCCCCCCAACCAAGGGGAAAATTCACCCCTCCACTTT. J is TRBJ1-6 and V is TRBV18; D might be TRBD1 (5 bases). Germline V lookup: CDR1 KGHSH, CDR2 LQKENI. V lost 6 bases and J lost 7, with 19 bases in between. This CDR3 is 16 amino acids long.